This T cell receptor (beta chain) was sequenced during a study of identical twins. Study-wide results and caveats: While abundant cord blood beta clonotypes carried fewer insertions, memory repertoires showed no such pattern.

TCRdb analysed the 5' RACE reads with MiXCR anew, one entry per CDR3 protein. The table records under 250,000 distinct CDR3 sequences, about 13% of them present only once. The CDR3 is 16 amino acids. From germline, CDR1 is MNHEY and CDR2 SMNVEV (reference sequence). V was clipped by 8 bases and J by 1 base; unmatched bases: 3. This clonotype was detected only a few times. Its target is not known. Donors were all healthy Caucasians. This same sample was also taken into another study, of yellow fever vaccine responses in identical twins.

The clonotype comes from a woman between 18 and 30 years old in good health. V gene TRBV27 combines with J gene TRBJ2-1; TRBD2 aligns across 15 bases. The sequencing input was memory (CD45RO+) T cells sorted from blood. The CDR3 DNA sequence: TGTGCCAGCTTTGGACTAGCGGGGGGGTCCTACAATGAGCAGTTCTTC. It yields the protein CASFGLAGGSYNEQFF.